The T cell receptor beta chain described here comes from a study of immune evolution from preneoplasia to lung adenocarcinoma. The study's findings and limits: Clonality was highest in normal lung, lower in later-stage lesions apparently. Normal lung had the highest top T cell clone frequencies.

The CDR3 extends over 13 amino acids. The germline CDR1 and CDR2 sequences are MNHEY and SMNVEV (reference sequence). Deletions cut 1 base from V and 8 bases from J, with 11 bases between. In the case of this clone: Its antigen is undetermined.

Libraries were prepared by immunoSEQ multiplex PCR; TCRdb keeps only in-frame clonotypes and omits some of them. The sample includes approximately 7,400 clones, roughly 78% of them seen just once. Patient tissue came from resections in Japan or China, 2014–2017. H&E slides confirmed each diagnosis, reviewed by two pathologists independently. The sample comprised FFPE adjacent normal lung tissue. The V call is TRBV27, the J call TRBJ1-1; D call uncertain. This TCR was sampled from a person aged 70 to 79 with lung adenocarcinoma. The CDR3 is CASSLLIPGEAFF. The DNA of the CDR3 is TGTGCCAGCAGTTTATTGATCCCGGGAGAAGCTTTCTTT.